This T cell receptor beta chain emerged from a study of T-cell reconstitution after alpha-beta-depleted transplantation in children (dated by TCRdb to 2016 to 2017). For the study in its entirety: T-cell immune reconstitution after TCRalphabeta/CD19-depleted allogeneic hematopoietic cell transplantation in children was quantitatively tracked in the study by means of TCR repertoire profiling. Study-wide findings and limitations: The apparently early alphabetaT-cell count recovery about two months after transplant was reportedly dependent on only several hundred rapidly expanded clones derived from non-depleted graft cells. In some patients, the high TCRbeta diversity seen at day 60 was put down to recipient T cells and intrathymic progenitors that had survived conditioning. Hyperexpanded clone frequencies declined over subsequent months; after one year, T-cell counts and TCRbeta diversity were mostly attributed to newly produced T cells.

According to the study, the label for this sample's treatment or condition signals: allogeneic hematopoietic cell transplantation with graft depleted of TCRalphabeta T cells and CD19 B cells. The transplant recipients were children given TCRalphabeta/CD19-depleted allogeneic hematopoietic cell grafts. Remarks on this clonotype: Its antigen is currently not known. It has no much larger one-base neighbor in the sample; base qualities were not kept.

Library construction relied on PCR. Instrument used: Illumina HiSeq 2500. TCR library preparation used molecular barcoding, with unique molecular identifiers applied to normalize quantification of the TCRbeta repertoire. TCRdb reran the public reads through fastp at Q25 and MiXCR, keeping productive beta chains. For every CDR3 protein sequence, its rows merge into one entry that carries the most common genes and DNA. The sample includes around 100,000 distinct CDR3 sequences, with 10% observed a single time. The ten largest clonotypes hold less than 35% of the sample. From the germline V gene, CDR1 is KGHSH and CDR2 is LQKENI. The CDR3 starts with the cysteine, ends with the phenylalanine, and has 18 residues. Only the CDR3 DNA stays, 54 bases, in frame from base 1. V is cut back by 3 bases and J by 1 base, with 6 bases in the junction unmatched.

This clonotype was obtained from a boy aged 2 to 10 with acute lymphoblastic leukemia, due to receive a stem cell transplant. This specimen was PBMCs, taken before TCRalphabeta/CD19-depleted stem cell transplant. Recombination linked TRBV18 to TRBJ2-3; TRBD2 aligns with 14 central bases. The CDR3 has the sequence CASSPIGTSGSGTDTQYF. The nucleotide sequence reads as follows: TGTGCCAGCTCACCCATAGGGACTAGCGGGAGCGGCACAGATACGCAGTATTTT.